The 9 T cell receptor beta chains in this list originate from one sample, sequenced in a study of CD8 T cells in Susac syndrome (dated by TCRdb to about 2019). The receptor library was made with the immunoSEQ multiplex PCR assay. RNA was extracted using the RNeasy kit, and about 0.45 to 1 microgram was reverse transcribed with random hexamers. The public reads were quality trimmed at Q25 with fastp and then assembled into clones with MiXCR by TCRdb, keeping productive beta chains. Every distinct CDR3 protein forms one entry, paired with its most common genes and DNA. Present in this sample are some 63,000 distinct CDR3 sequences, just under 95% of which were seen just once. The biggest ten clones account for 0.55% to 0.7% of the sample. The sample was CD8+ T cells from PBMCs. The receptors originated from a human donor with multiple sclerosis.

The rearrangement joins TRBV6-2 or TRBV6-3 to TRBJ2-2; D is unresolved. Germline CDR1 reads MNHEY; CDR2 reads SVGEGT. The CDR3 is made up of 13 amino acids. The V and J ends lost 1 base and 2 bases respectively, with 2 bases between them. CDR3 loop: CASSYLNTGELFF. As DNA, the CDR3 is TGTGCCAGCAGTTACTTAAACACCGGGGAGCTGTTTTTT.

The CDR3 coding sequence is TGTGCCAGCAGCTGGAGGAATGAGCAGTTCTTC. Translation gives CASSWRNEQFF. V usage is TRBV5-6 and J usage is TRBJ2-1, with D maybe TRBD2 (5 bases). Germline V gives CDR1 SGHDT, CDR2 YYEEEE. V was trimmed by 3 bases and J by 7 bases, leaving 5 bases between them. The CDR3 has 11 amino acids.

The V call is TRBV24-1, the J call TRBJ2-1; 10 positions agree with TRBD2. The CDR3 is 13 amino acids. Germline loops: CDR1 KGHDR, CDR2 SFDVKD. J gave up 7 bases and V 7 bases, and 3 bases lay outside the gene matches. In nucleotides, the CDR3 is TGTGCCACCAGGCCTAGCGGGGGTAATGAGCAGTTCTTC. The encoded protein is CATRPSGGNEQFF.

This chain links TRBV5-6 with TRBJ1-2, with 7 nucleotides matching TRBD1. This CDR3 has 13 amino acids. Germline lookup yields CDR1 SGHDT and CDR2 YYEEEE. The V and J ends lost 4 bases and 4 bases, in that order; junction bases with no gene match: 4. CDR3 in amino acids: CASSAGGGYGYTF. The CDR3 DNA follows: TGTGCCAGCAGCGCAGGGGGTGGCTATGGCTACACCTTC.

This clonotype showed up just once. The V call is TRBV7-9, the J call TRBJ2-7; 10 bases map to TRBD1. With V trimmed by 3 bases and J by 3 bases, 11 bases remained unmatched. The CDR3 spans 17 residues. CDR1 and CDR2 from the germline V gene are SEHNR and FQNEAQ (reference sequence). The CDR3 loop reads CASSLGPLGQGDYEQYF. Written as DNA, the CDR3 is TGTGCCAGCAGCTTGGGCCCTCTTGGACAGGGGGACTACGAGCAGTACTTC.

For the CDR3, the DNA is TGTGCCAGCAGCCTTGACCTGGGCACGAGCACAGATACGCAGTATTTT. It yields the protein CASSLDLGTSTDTQYF. The chain carries TRBV12-3 or TRBV12-4 and TRBJ2-3; D ambiguous. V lost 6 bases, J lost 0 bases, and 16 bases lay in between. The CDR3 totals 16 residues.

This rearrangement joins TRBV27 to TRBJ1-1; D uncertain. The CDR3 is 13 residues long. Germline lookup yields CDR1 MNHEY and CDR2 SMNVEV (reference sequence). Trimming pared 6 bases from V and 2 bases from J, leaving 10 bases between. DNA of the CDR3: TGTGCCAGCAGCTTCGGATCAAACACTGAAGCTTTCTTT. Protein sequence: CASSFGSNTEAFF.

This chain links TRBV6-5 with TRBJ2-7, with 8 bases matching TRBD1. CDR3 length: 14 residues. Germline V lookup: CDR1 MNHEY, CDR2 SVGAGI. V shed 6 bases and J 0 bases; nucleotides not matched to a gene: 4. CDR3 residues: CASSTGQASYEQYF. Here the CDR3 DNA reads TGTGCCAGCAGCACGGGACAGGCCTCCTACGAGCAGTACTTC.

The rearrangement links TRBV14 to TRBJ2-5; D remains ambiguous. V was cut by 1 base and J by 4 bases, with 7 bases left in between. CDR3 length: 13 amino acids. CDR1 is SGHDN, CDR2 FVKESK, per germline. The CDR3 bases are TGTGCCAGCAGCCAAGGAACGGGAGAGACCCAGTACTTC. This codes for CASSQGTGETQYF.